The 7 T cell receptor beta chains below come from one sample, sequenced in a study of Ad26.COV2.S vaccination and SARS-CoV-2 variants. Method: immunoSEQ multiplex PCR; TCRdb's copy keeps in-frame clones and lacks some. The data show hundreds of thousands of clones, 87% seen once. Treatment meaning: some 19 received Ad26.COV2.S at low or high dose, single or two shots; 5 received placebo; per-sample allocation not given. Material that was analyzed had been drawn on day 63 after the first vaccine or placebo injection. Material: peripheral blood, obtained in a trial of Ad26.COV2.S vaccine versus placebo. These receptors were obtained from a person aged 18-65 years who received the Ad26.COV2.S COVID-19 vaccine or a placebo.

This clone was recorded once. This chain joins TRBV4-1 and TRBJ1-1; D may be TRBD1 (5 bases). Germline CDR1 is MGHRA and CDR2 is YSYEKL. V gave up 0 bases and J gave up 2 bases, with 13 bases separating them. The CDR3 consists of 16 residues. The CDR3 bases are TGCGCCAGCAGCCAAGATCGAGGGGCCCTTAACACTGAAGCTTTCTTT. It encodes CASSQDRGALNTEAFF.

The CDR3 coding sequence is TGTGCCAGCAGTTTAAGATTGGACAGGGGCAGGGAAAAACTGTTTTTT. As protein: CASSLRLDRGREKLFF. The genes are TRBV5-4 and TRBJ1-4; 9 bases fit TRBD1. The CDR3 runs 16 residues. Trimming took 5 bases from V and 8 from J; bases not matched to a gene: 13. Germline values: CDR1 SGHNT, CDR2 YYREEE (reference sequence).

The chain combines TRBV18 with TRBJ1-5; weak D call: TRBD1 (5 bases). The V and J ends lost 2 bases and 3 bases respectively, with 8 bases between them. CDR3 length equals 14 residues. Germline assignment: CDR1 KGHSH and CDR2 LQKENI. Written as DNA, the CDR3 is TGTGCCAGCTCACCAGACAGTACCAATCAGCCCCAGCATTTT. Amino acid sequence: CASSPDSTNQPQHF.

CDR3 protein: CAWAQTSGAYEQYF. The CDR3, as DNA: TGTGCCTGGGCCCAGACTAGCGGAGCCTACGAGCAGTACTTC. The chain has TRBV30 and TRBJ2-7, with 9 bases identical to TRBD2. Per the germline V gene, CDR1 is GTSNPN and CDR2 is SVGIG (reference sequence). The CDR3 has 14 amino acids. V was pared by 5 bases and J by 2 bases, with 7 bases of the junction left unmatched.

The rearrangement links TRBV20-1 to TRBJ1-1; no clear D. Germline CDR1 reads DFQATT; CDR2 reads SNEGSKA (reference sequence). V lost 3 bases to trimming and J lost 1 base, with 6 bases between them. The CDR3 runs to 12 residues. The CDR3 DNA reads TGCAGTGCTAGTCACAAGAACACTGAAGCTTTCTTT. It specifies CSASHKNTEAFF.

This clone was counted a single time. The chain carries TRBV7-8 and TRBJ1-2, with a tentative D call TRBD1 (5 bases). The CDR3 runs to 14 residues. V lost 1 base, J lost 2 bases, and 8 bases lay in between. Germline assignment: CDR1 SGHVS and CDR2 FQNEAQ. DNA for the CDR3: TGTGCCAGCAGCTTAGACCGACAGAACTATGGCTACACCTTC. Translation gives CASSLDRQNYGYTF.

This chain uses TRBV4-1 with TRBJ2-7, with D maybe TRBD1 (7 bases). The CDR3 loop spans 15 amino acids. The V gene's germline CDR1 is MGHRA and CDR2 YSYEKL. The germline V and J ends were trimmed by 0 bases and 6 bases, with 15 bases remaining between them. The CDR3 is CASSQELGGGREQYF. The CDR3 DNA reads TGCGCCAGCAGCCAAGAGCTCGGAGGGGGCCGCGAGCAGTACTTC.